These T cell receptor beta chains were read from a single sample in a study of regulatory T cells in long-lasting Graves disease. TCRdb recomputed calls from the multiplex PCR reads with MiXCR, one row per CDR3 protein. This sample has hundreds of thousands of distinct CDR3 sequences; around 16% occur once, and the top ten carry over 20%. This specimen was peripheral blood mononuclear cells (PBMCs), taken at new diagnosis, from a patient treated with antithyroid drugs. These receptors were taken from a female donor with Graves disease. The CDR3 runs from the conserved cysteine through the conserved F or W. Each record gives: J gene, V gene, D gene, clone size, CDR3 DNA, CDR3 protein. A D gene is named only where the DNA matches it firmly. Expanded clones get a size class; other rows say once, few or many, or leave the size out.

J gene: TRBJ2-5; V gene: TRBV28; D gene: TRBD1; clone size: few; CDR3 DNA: TGTGCCAGCAGTCCCCAGGACAGGGGGGCCCAGTACTTC; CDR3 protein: CASSPQDRGAQYF
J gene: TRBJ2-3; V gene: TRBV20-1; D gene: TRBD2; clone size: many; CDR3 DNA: TGCAGTGCTAGAGATCAAGGACTAGCTCCCGCAGATACGCAGTATTTT; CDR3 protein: CSARDQGLAPADTQYF
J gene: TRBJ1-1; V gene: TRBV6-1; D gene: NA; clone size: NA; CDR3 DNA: TGTGCCAGCATCCCACCAGGACAGCACCCTATGAACACTGAAGCTTTCTTT; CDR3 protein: CASIPPGQHPMNTEAFF
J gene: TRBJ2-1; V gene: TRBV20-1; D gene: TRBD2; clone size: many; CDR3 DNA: TGCAGTGCTAGACCAAGCGGGGGGCCCTACAATGAGCAGTTCTTC; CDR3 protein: CSARPSGGPYNEQFF
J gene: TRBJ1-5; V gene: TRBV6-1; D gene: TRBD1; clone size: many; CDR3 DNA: TGTGCCAGCAGTCGGGACAGCTATAGCAATCAGCCCCAGCATTTT; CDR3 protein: CASSRDSYSNQPQHF
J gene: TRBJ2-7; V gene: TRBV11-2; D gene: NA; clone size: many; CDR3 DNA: TGTGCCAGCAGCCACACCTCCTACGAGCAGTACTTC; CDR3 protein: CASSHTSYEQYF
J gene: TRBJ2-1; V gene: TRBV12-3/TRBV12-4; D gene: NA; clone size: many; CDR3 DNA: TGTGCCAGCAGTTTCAGCGGACAGATCTACAATGAGCAGTTCTTC; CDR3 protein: CASSFSGQIYNEQFF
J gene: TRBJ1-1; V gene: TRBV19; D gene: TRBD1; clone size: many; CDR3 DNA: TGTGCCAGCCGAACCGGACAGGGGTACACTGAAGCTTTCTTT; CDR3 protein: CASRTGQGYTEAFF
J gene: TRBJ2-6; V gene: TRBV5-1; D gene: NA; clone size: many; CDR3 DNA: TGCGCCAGCAGCTTGGAGGGAGCGGAGGGCAACGTCCTGACTTTC; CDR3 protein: CASSLEGAEGNVLTF
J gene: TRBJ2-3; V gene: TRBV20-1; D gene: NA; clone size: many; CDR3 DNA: TGCAGTGCTAGAGGAAGTATTTGGTGGTCCGCAAAGTATTTT; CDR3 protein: CSARGSIWWSAKYF
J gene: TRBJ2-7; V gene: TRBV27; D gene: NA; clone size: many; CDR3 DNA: TGTGCCAGCAACCCGCCAGGGGAGTCCTACGAGCAGTACTTC; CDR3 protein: CASNPPGESYEQYF
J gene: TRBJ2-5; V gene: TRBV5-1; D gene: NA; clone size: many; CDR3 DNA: TGCGCCAGCAGCTTGGACCTCGGTTTTGTGGGGTATGGACAAGAGACCCAGTACTTC; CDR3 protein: CASSLDLGFVGYGQETQYF
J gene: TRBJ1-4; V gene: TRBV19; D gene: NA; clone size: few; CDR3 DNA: TGTGCCAGTAGTCGTACTGGGCACGCTAATGAAAGACTGTTTTTT; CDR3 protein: CASSRTGHANERLFF
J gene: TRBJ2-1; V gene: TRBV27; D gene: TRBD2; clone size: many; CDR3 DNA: TGTGCCAGCAGCTCCGGGACTAGCGGGAGAGGTGAGCAGTTCTTC; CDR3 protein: CASSSGTSGRGEQFF
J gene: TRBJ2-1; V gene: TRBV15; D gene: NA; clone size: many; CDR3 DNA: TGTGCCACCACCTTGGACTGGAGCTACAATGAGCAGTTCTTC; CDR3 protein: CATTLDWSYNEQFF
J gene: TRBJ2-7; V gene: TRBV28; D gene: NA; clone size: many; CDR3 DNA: TGTGCCAGCAGCGGCCCTACAGGGACTTACGAGCAGTACTTC; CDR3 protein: CASSGPTGTYEQYF
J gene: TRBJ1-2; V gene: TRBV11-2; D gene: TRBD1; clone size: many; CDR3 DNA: TGTGCCAGCAAACGGACAGGGGAGCGGGGCTACACCTTC; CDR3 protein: CASKRTGERGYTF
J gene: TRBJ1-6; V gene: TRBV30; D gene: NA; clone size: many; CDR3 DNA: TGTGCCTGGAGTTCCGTCCGCGCCCCCCTCCACTTT; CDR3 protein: CAWSSVRAPLHF
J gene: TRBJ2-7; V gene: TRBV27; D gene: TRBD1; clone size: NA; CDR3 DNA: TGTGCCAGCAGTGTCAGGGGGCAATACGAGCAGTACTTC; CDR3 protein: CASSVRGQYEQYF
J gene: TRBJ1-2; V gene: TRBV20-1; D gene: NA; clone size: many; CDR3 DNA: TGCAGTGCTAGTGGTTACCCCTATGGCTACACCTTC; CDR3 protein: CSASGYPYGYTF
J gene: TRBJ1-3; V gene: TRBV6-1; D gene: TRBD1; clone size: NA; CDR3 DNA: TGTGCCAGCAGTGAAGCGCTTCTCCGGACAGGAGGCAACACCATATATTTT; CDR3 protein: CASSEALLRTGGNTIYF
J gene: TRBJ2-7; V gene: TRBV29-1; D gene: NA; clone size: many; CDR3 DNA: TGCAGCGCCGTTGACGGGGGTTGGAACGAGCAGTACTTC; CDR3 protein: CSAVDGGWNEQYF
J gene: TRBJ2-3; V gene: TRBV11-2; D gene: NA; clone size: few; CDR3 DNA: TGTGCCAGCAGCCTGGGCTGGGGGGCAGATACGCAGTATTTT; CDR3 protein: CASSLGWGADTQYF
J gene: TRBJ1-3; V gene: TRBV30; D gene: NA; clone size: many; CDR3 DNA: TGTGCCTGGAGTGTAGGCCCTGGAAACACCATATATTTT; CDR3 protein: CAWSVGPGNTIYF
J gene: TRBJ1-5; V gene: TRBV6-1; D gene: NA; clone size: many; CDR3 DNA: TGTGCCAGCAGTCGGACGGCAAATCAGCCCCAGCATTTT; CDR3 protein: CASSRTANQPQHF
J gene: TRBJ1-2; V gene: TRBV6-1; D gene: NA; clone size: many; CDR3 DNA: TGTGCCAGCGGGCTGTTCAACTATGGCTACACCTTC; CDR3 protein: CASGLFNYGYTF
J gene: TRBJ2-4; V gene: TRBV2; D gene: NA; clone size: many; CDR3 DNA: TGTGCCAGCAGAGACGAGTTAGCCAAAAACATTCAGTACTTC; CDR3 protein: CASRDELAKNIQYF
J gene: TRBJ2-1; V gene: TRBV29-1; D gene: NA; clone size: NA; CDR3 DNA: TGCAGCGTTCAGAAGACCTTTTTACGAGACAATGAGCAGTTCTTC; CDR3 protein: CSVQKTFLRDNEQFF
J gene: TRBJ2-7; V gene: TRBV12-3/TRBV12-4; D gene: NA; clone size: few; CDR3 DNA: TGTGCCAGCAGTTTCGGTCCGGGACGGAACTCCTACGAGCAGTACTTC; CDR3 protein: CASSFGPGRNSYEQYF